The 3 T cell receptor beta chains below were found in one sample sequenced in a study of blood T cell repertoires in COVID-19. This table comes from immunoSEQ multiplex PCR, and its TCRdb copy is limited to in-frame clones, with some not included. In the table there are 180,000 or so clones, over 75% of which are singletons. Sequenced material: peripheral blood. The receptor set was obtained from a woman aged 80 or over with acute or convalescent COVID-19.

This clone was seen repeatedly, ten times or more. This CDR3 is CASSHGVSSYNEQFF. The CDR3 nucleotides are TGTGCCAGCAGCCACGGGGTTAGCTCCTACAATGAGCAGTTCTTC. The chain is built from TRBV11-3 and TRBJ2-1; possibly TRBD2 for D (5 bases). Germline CDR1 and CDR2: SGHNT and YENEEA. Trimming removed 5 bases at V and 0 bases at J, with 11 bases between. The length of the CDR3 is 15 residues.

J is TRBJ2-5 and V is TRBV5-6; D not resolved. CDR3 length equals 15 residues. Germline values: CDR1 SGHDT, CDR2 YYEEEE. V lost 0 bases to trimming and J lost 5 bases, with 14 bases between them. In DNA, the CDR3 is TGTGCCAGCAGCTTGGAACCAGCGCTCCGGGAGACCCAGTACTTC. Translation gives CASSLEPALRETQYF.

This clone occurred once. The chain links TRBV6-4 to TRBJ1-1, with TRBD1 identical over 7 bases. The CDR3 totals 13 residues. Germline values: CDR1 MRHNA, CDR2 SNTAGT. J gave up 5 bases and V 5 bases, and 5 bases lay outside the gene matches. The CDR3 loop reads CASSKTGRTEAFF. The CDR3, as DNA: TGTGCCAGCAGTAAGACAGGGCGAACTGAAGCTTTCTTT.